The clone carrying this TCR beta chain was observed a handful of times. Amplification yielded TCR beta CDR3 regions, with RNA transcripts as the source. The HTBI primer set drove a first-round RT-PCR of the TCR CDR3. TCRdb re-called the multiplex PCR reads with MiXCR, one entry per CDR3 protein. This sample has fewer than 650,000 distinct CDR3 sequences, with about 14% found just once. The V gene end was trimmed by 0 bases and the J gene end by 0 bases; junction bases not matched to a gene: 7. The CDR3 is made up of 18 amino acids. Germline values: CDR1 SGDLS, CDR2 YYNGEE. The data belong to a study of T cells in Graves' hyperthyroidism and ophthalmopathy. Newly diagnosed patients aged 18 to 65 had hyperthyroidism of under 2 months' duration.

This TCR was recovered from a woman in her 30s with Graves' hyperthyroidism that later progressed to Graves' ophthalmopathy. The chain uses TRBV9 and TRBJ2-1, with 9 nucleotides matching TRBD2. The sample consisted of blood. The CDR3: CASSVGTNSGSSYNEQFF. The CDR3, as DNA: TGTGCCAGCAGCGTAGGTACTAATAGCGGGAGCTCCTACAATGAGCAGTTCTTC.